In this sample, the clone carrying this T cell receptor beta chain turned up once. Its target is unknown. The sample originates from a study of shared clonotypes between healthy human individuals. The wider study: CD4 naive cells filled three plates per donor, CD4 memory three, CD8 naive two and CD8 memory one. Whole-study findings and limits: Non-shared clonotypes had lower generation probabilities than clonotypes shared by all four sorted-subset donors. A few donors showed sharing of about 4.8% of naive CD4 clonotypes.

The CDR3 is 12 amino acids. V was cut by 0 bases and J by 14 bases, with 10 bases left in between. Per the germline V gene, CDR1 is SGHAT and CDR2 is FQNNGV. Samples underwent the assay at deep level. Clones were read by immunoSEQ multiplex PCR, and TCRdb kept only the in-frame ones, dropping some. The sample lists roughly 1 million clones; approximately 80% were seen once. The clonotype was recovered from a man aged 18 to 29 in good health. Some clones in this sample may be carry-over from other donors' samples. The chain links TRBV11-2 to TRBJ2-2; D not resolved. Sequenced material: memory CD4+ T cells from PBMCs. This sample's subset: CD45RA-negative fraction. The CDR3 loop reads CASSLDALNLFF. CDR3 sequence (DNA): TGTGCCAGCAGCTTAGATGCCCTAAATCTGTTTTTT.